Listed here are 26 T cell receptor beta chains from one sample, sequenced in a study of blood T cell repertoires in COVID-19. Clones were read by immunoSEQ multiplex PCR, and TCRdb kept only the in-frame ones, dropping some. There are about 250,000 clones in the sample; 86% occur only once, and about 1.7% lies in the top ten. Sequenced: peripheral blood. All receptors come from a woman aged 55-69 years who had recovered from COVID-19.

The chain couples TRBV6-5 to TRBJ1-2; possibly TRBD1 for D (5 bases). The length of the CDR3 is 14 residues. Per the germline V gene, CDR1 is MNHEY and CDR2 is SVGAGI. Trimming removed 7 bases from V and 7 bases from J, with 19 bases in between. The DNA of the CDR3 is TGTGCCAGCACCAAAAAAGGGGAAGGCGGTGGCTACACCTTC. Its translation: CASTKKGEGGGYTF.

The genes are TRBV11-2 and TRBJ1-1; D is ambiguous. Trimming stripped 1 base from V and 4 bases from J, with 10 bases between. Germline lookup yields CDR1 SGHAT and CDR2 FQNNGV. The CDR3 sequence is 14 residues long. The CDR3 loop is CASSLGQAATEAFF. CDR3 nucleotides: TGTGCCAGCAGCTTAGGTCAGGCAGCCACTGAAGCTTTCTTT.

The V and J genes are TRBV15 and TRBJ2-7; 8 bases match TRBD1. The J segment lost 12 bases and the V segment lost 3 bases, leaving 7 bases of the junction unmatched. Germline V lookup: CDR1 LNHNV, CDR2 YYDKDF (reference sequence). The CDR3 totals 12 residues. The CDR3 DNA sequence: TGTGCCACCAGCAGCGTCGAGGGACAGGCGTACTTC. Translated: CATSSVEGQAYF.

V and J are TRBV4-1 and TRBJ2-2; D is perhaps TRBD2 (5 bases). CDR1 is MGHRA, CDR2 YSYEKL, per germline. CDR3 size: 16 residues. The V end was cut by 6 bases, the J end by 1 base, with 15 bases between. The CDR3 DNA sequence: TGCGCCAGCAGTCCAGTCGGGAAAGTGAACACCGGGGAGCTGTTTTTT. This encodes CASSPVGKVNTGELFF.

With respect to this clone: The same CDR3 is also encoded by other DNA sequences in this sample. The rearrangement links TRBV20-1 to TRBJ2-7; no definite D call. The V gene's germline CDR1 is DFQATT and CDR2 SNEGSKA (reference sequence). This CDR3 has 11 amino acids. The V and J ends lost 1 base and 1 base respectively, with 2 bases between them. The CDR3 loop is CSARASYEQYF. As DNA, the CDR3 is TGCAGTGCTAGAGCATCCTACGAGCAGTACTTC.

This sequence joins TRBV5-1 and TRBJ2-6, with 9 bases identical to TRBD1. The V gene's germline CDR1 is SGHRS and CDR2 YFSETQ. The CDR3 spans 18 residues. The junction had 11 bases not matched to a gene; V was cut back by 5 bases and J by 2 bases. The chain's CDR3 is CASRSPGQGGPGANVLTF. The DNA for the CDR3 is TGCGCCAGCAGGTCGCCGGGACAGGGCGGGCCTGGGGCCAACGTCCTGACTTTC.

This clone has just a few counts. The chain uses TRBV27 and TRBJ1-6; unclear D gene. Germline V CDR1 and CDR2: MNHEY, SMNVEV (reference sequence). CDR3 length equals 15 residues. V lost 6 bases and J 4 bases, leaving 13 bases between the germline ends. The DNA of the CDR3 is TGTGCCAGCAGCCCCAGGAGGCAGTATAATTCACCCCTCCACTTT. Its translation: CASSPRRQYNSPLHF.

The chain combines TRBV11-3 with TRBJ2-7; 9 bases map to TRBD1. Germline V gene sequence: CDR1 SGHNT, CDR2 YENEEA. The CDR3 contains 14 residues. V dropped 8 bases and J dropped 6; count of bases not matched to a gene: 11. The CDR3: CASSDRGEASEQYF. The CDR3, as DNA: TGTGCCAGCTCGGACAGGGGAGAGGCCAGCGAGCAGTACTTC.

V is TRBV3-1 (or the pseudogene TRBV3-2) and J is TRBJ2-1; D gene ambiguous. Germline V gives CDR1 LGHDT, CDR2 YNNKEL (reference sequence). The V end was cut by 4 bases, the J end by 5 bases, with 12 bases between. This CDR3 comprises 14 residues. CDR3 sequence: CASSPLLVHNEQFF. The CDR3, as DNA: TGTGCCAGCAGCCCTCTTTTAGTTCACAATGAGCAGTTCTTC.

V gene TRBV5-4 combines with J gene TRBJ2-3, with 12 bases identical to TRBD2. This CDR3 has 16 amino acids. Germline CDR1 and CDR2: SGHNT and YYREEE (reference sequence). V was pared by 5 bases and J by 6 bases, with 10 bases of the junction left unmatched. The CDR3 spells CASRESSGGVRDTQYF. CDR3 nucleotide sequence: TGTGCCAGCAGGGAATCTAGCGGGGGGGTCCGGGATACGCAGTATTTT.

The chain has TRBV6-2 or TRBV6-3 and TRBJ2-4; TRBD1 matches at 10 bases. Germline V gene sequence: CDR1 MNHEY, CDR2 SVGEGT. The length of the CDR3 is 17 residues. Trimming cost V 6 bases and J 2 bases; bases outside gene matches: 10. CDR3 in amino acids: CASSSYGTGVSKNIQYF. The CDR3 nucleotides are TGTGCCAGCAGCTCCTACGGGACAGGGGTATCCAAAAACATTCAGTACTTC.

The chain has TRBV28 and TRBJ2-7, with D possibly TRBD2 on 6 matching bases. Germline V CDR1 and CDR2: MDHEN, SYDVKM. There are 15 residues in the CDR3. V was trimmed by 6 bases and J by 2 bases, leaving 17 bases between them. The CDR3 DNA sequence: TGTGCCAGCAGCACCACCGGGAGAGAGCCCTACGAGCAGTACTTC. This encodes CASSTTGREPYEQYF.

The chain combines TRBV16 with TRBJ1-1; 7 nucleotides match TRBD1. The CDR3 spans 15 residues. Trimming at V came to 4 bases and at J to 8 bases, leaving 13 bases not matched to a gene. Germline assignment: CDR1 KGHSY and CDR2 FQNENV. This CDR3 is CASSLPPTGAMEAFF. Here the CDR3 DNA reads TGTGCCAGCAGCCTCCCCCCCACAGGGGCCATGGAAGCTTTCTTT.

The chain joins TRBV3-1 (or the pseudogene TRBV3-2) to TRBJ2-7; 8 bases map to TRBD1. The V and J ends lost 2 bases and 3 bases, in that order; junction bases with no gene match: 3. The CDR3 spans 14 residues. Germline CDR1 LGHDT, CDR2 YNNKEL (reference sequence). CDR3 nucleotides: TGTGCCAGCAGCCAATCCGGGACAGGCTACGAGCAGTACTTC. Translating it yields CASSQSGTGYEQYF.

The chain is built from TRBV5-6 and TRBJ1-4, with 7 bases identical to TRBD1. Germline V lookup: CDR1 SGHDT, CDR2 YYEEEE. V was pared by 0 bases and J by 4 bases, with 9 bases of the junction left unmatched. The CDR3 sequence is 17 residues long. The CDR3 region has the DNA TGTGCCAGCAGCTTGGGCCTTCGACAGGGCGGTAATGAAAAACTGTTTTTT. The encoded protein is CASSLGLRQGGNEKLFF. The full variable domain, in which reference TRBV5-6 and TRBJ1-4 provide the parts outside the CDR3, is DAGVTQSPTHLIKTRGQQVTLRCSPKSGHDTVSWYQQALGQGPQFIFQYYEEEERQRGNFPDRFSGHQFPNYSSELNVNALLLGDSALYLCASSLGLRQGGNEKLFFGSGTQLSVL.

The DNA of the CDR3 is TGTGCCAGCTCACCACCCTCGGGGACAGGCGGAAACACCATATATTTT. Its protein is CASSPPSGTGGNTIYF. The rearrangement links TRBV18 to TRBJ1-3; 8 bases map to TRBD1. CDR1 KGHSH and CDR2 LQKENI come from the germline V gene. There are 16 residues in the CDR3. The V and J ends lost 0 bases and 4 bases, in that order; junction bases with no gene match: 5.

V is TRBV3-1 (or the pseudogene TRBV3-2) and J is TRBJ2-7, with D maybe TRBD1 (6 bases). The V end was cut by 4 bases, the J end by 4 bases, with 14 bases between. The CDR3 is made up of 14 amino acids. From germline, CDR1 is LGHDT and CDR2 YNNKEL (reference sequence). The CDR3, as DNA: TGTGCCAGCAGCCCCGGACAGAGTGGGTACGAGCAGTACTTC. Protein sequence: CASSPGQSGYEQYF.

The rearrangement joins TRBV27 to TRBJ1-1; maybe TRBD1 (6 bases). The CDR3 length is 15 residues. Germline V gene data show CDR1 as MNHEY and CDR2 as SMNVEV (reference sequence). Trimming took off 3 bases at V and 4 bases at J, with 15 bases between the two ends. This chain's CDR3 is CASSFSRGEITEAFF. In DNA, the CDR3 is TGTGCCAGCAGTTTCAGCAGGGGCGAAATCACTGAAGCTTTCTTT.

The V call is TRBV7-9, the J call TRBJ1-2, with unresolved D. Germline CDR1 and CDR2: SEHNR and FQNEAQ (reference sequence). The ends were cut back, 2 bases at V and 3 bases at J, with 7 bases in the middle. The CDR3 contains 13 residues. Written as DNA, the CDR3 is TGTGCCAGCAGCTTATTCGAGGACTATGGCTACACCTTC. Protein: CASSLFEDYGYTF.

The chain carries TRBV10-3 and TRBJ1-2, with D perhaps matching TRBD1 (5 bases). CDR1 and CDR2 (germline): ENHRY, SYGVKD. The CDR3 is 13 residues long. V was pared by 4 bases and J by 6 bases, with 12 bases between. Written as DNA, the CDR3 is TGTGCCATCAGTGGATCAGGGTTGGATGGCTACACCTTC. This gives the protein CAISGSGLDGYTF.

J is TRBJ1-1 and V is TRBV5-5, with D unclear. Germline V CDR1 and CDR2: SGHKS, YYEKEE (reference sequence). The CDR3 has 16 amino acids. V was pared by 0 bases and J by 5 bases, with 17 bases between. CDR3 loop: CASSLGGGWGRTEAFF. DNA of the CDR3: TGTGCCAGCAGCTTGGGCGGAGGGTGGGGTCGGACTGAAGCTTTCTTT.

The V gene is TRBV7-3, the J gene TRBJ1-2, with 8 bases that match TRBD1. The CDR3 spans 14 residues. Per the germline V gene, CDR1 is SGHTA and CDR2 is FQGTGA. V dropped 4 bases and J dropped 8; count of bases not matched to a gene: 9. The CDR3 region is CASSSGQGTGGYTF. As DNA, the CDR3 is TGTGCCAGCAGCTCCGGACAGGGAACGGGGGGCTACACCTTC.

The CDR3 coding sequence is TGTGCCAGCAGCTTAGAGGCGGGGCGCGAGCAGTACTTC. Translated, it gives CASSLEAGREQYF. The chain recombines TRBV7-6 with TRBJ2-7, with D possibly TRBD2 on 6 matching bases. Germline CDR1 is SGHVS and CDR2 is FNYEAQ. Trimming removed 1 base from V and 6 bases from J, with 10 bases in between. CDR3 length equals 13 residues.

The V and J genes are TRBV7-8 and TRBJ2-1; 11 bases fit TRBD2. The J segment lost 7 bases and the V segment lost 5 bases, leaving 16 bases of the junction unmatched. The CDR3 loop spans 18 amino acids. The germline V gene has CDR1 SGHVS and CDR2 FQNEAQ. The chain's CDR3 is CASSPIGPTSGGNNEQFF. CDR3 in DNA: TGTGCCAGCAGCCCTATAGGGCCTACTAGCGGGGGTAATAATGAGCAGTTCTTC.

The CDR3 nucleotides read TGTGCCAGCACCCGGGACAGTAATCAGCCCCAGCATTTT. This translates into CASTRDSNQPQHF. V usage is TRBV7-2 and J usage is TRBJ1-5; 7 bases are shared with TRBD1. Germline CDR1 SGHTA, CDR2 FQGNSA. V gave up 7 bases and J gave up 4 bases; unmatched junction bases: 4. The CDR3 contains 13 residues. Full variable domain (remainder filled in from reference TRBV7-2 and TRBJ1-5): GAGVSQSPSNKVTEKGKDVELRCDPISGHTALYWYRQSLGQGLEFLIYFQGNSAPDKSGLPSDRFSAERTGGSVSTLTIQRTQQEDSAVYLCASTRDSNQPQHFGDGTRLSIL.

This chain joins TRBV9 and TRBJ2-1; a possible D gene is TRBD2 (5 bases). The V gene's germline CDR1 is SGDLS and CDR2 YYNGEE. Between the trimmed V and J ends, which lost 0 bases and 0 bases, there was a span of 13 bases. The CDR3 has 17 amino acids. Here the CDR3 DNA reads TGTGCCAGCAGCGTAGCGGTCCTAGGGAGCTCCTACAATGAGCAGTTCTTC. It yields the protein CASSVAVLGSSYNEQFF.